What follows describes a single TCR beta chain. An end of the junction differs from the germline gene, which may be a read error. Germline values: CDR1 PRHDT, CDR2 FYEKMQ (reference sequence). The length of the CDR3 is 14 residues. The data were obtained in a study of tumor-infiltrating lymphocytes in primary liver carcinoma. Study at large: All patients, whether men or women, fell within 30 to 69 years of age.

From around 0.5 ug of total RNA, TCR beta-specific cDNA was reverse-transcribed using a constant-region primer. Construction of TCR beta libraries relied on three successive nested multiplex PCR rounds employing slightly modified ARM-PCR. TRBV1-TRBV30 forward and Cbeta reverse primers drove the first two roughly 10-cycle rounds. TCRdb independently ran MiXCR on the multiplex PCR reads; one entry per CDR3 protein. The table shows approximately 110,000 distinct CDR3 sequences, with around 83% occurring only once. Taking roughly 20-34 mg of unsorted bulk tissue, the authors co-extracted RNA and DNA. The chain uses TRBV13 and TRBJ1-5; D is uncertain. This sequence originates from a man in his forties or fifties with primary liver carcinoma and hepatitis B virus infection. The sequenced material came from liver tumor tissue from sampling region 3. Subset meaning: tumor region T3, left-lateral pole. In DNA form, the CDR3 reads TGTGCCAGCAACTTAGGCGGTAGCAATCGGCCCCAGCATTTT. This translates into CASNLGGSNRPQHF.